What follows are 10 T cell receptor beta chains derived from one specimen sequenced in a study of vaccination effects on CD4 cells after COVID-19. Clones were read by immunoSEQ multiplex PCR, and TCRdb kept only the in-frame ones, dropping some. The table includes approximately 44,000 clones, roughly two thirds detected once. Antigen-specific CD4+ T cells expanded by the ViraFEST assay with viral peptide pools were then sequenced. Following culture for around 9 days, CD4+ T cells were isolated. Recipients of the vaccine had no prior SARS-CoV-2 infection and negative nucleocapsid antibodies. Their antigen targets remain unknown. Specimen: CD4+ T cells from PBMCs cultured with HCoV-OC43 spike peptides, collected before COVID-19 vaccination. Subset defined: HCoV-OC43 spike overlapping peptide pool stimulation. Every receptor here comes from a human donor who received a COVID-19 vaccine.

The chain recombines TRBV6-1 with TRBJ2-7; 9 bases align to TRBD1. Germline lookup yields CDR1 MNHNS and CDR2 SASEGT. CDR3 size: 14 residues. V was pared by 3 bases and J by 2 bases, with 2 bases of the junction left unmatched. The CDR3: CASSEGTGTYEQYF. The CDR3 DNA reads as TGTGCCAGCAGTGAGGGGACAGGGACCTACGAGCAGTACTTC.

This clone came up once. The chain joins TRBV5-4 to TRBJ2-7; 10 positions match TRBD2. This CDR3 comprises 15 residues. Per the germline V gene, CDR1 is SGHNT and CDR2 is YYREEE (reference sequence). The ends lost 3 bases at V and 4 bases at J; junction bases unmatched: 7. Here the CDR3 DNA reads TGTGCCAGCAGCTGGACTAGCGGAACTTCTTACGAGCAGTACTTC. It specifies CASSWTSGTSYEQYF.

The chain couples TRBV5-6 to TRBJ1-2; TRBD1 might be the D (5 bases). Trimming stripped 0 bases from V and 6 bases from J, with 6 bases between. Per the germline V gene, CDR1 is SGHDT and CDR2 is YYEEEE. The CDR3 covers 12 residues. For the CDR3, the DNA is TGTGCCAGCAGCTTGGTAGGGGATGGCTACACCTTC. It codes for CASSLVGDGYTF. Complete variable domain (other parts from reference TRBV5-6 and TRBJ1-2): DAGVTQSPTHLIKTRGQQVTLRCSPKSGHDTVSWYQQALGQGPQFIFQYYEEEERQRGNFPDRFSGHQFPNYSSELNVNALLLGDSALYLCASSLVGDGYTFGSGTRLTVV.

The chain couples TRBV7-2 to TRBJ1-1, with D possibly TRBD1 on 6 matching bases. The V end was cut by 5 bases, the J end by 0 bases, with 10 bases between. This CDR3 spans 14 amino acids. CDR1 is SGHTA and CDR2 is FQGNSA in the germline V gene. DNA for the CDR3: TGTGCCAGCAGCCCGGGGGGCATGAACACTGAAGCTTTCTTT. Translating gives CASSPGGMNTEAFF. The full variable domain, with the rest looked up from reference TRBV7-2 and TRBJ1-1, is GAGVSQSPSNKVTEKGKDVELRCDPISGHTALYWYRQSLGQGLEFLIYFQGNSAPDKSGLPSDRFSAERTGGSVSTLTIQRTQQEDSAVYLCASSPGGMNTEAFFGQGTRLTVV.

The gene calls are TRBV28 and TRBJ2-7, with D unclear. Trimming cost V 5 bases and J 3 bases, with 8 bases left between them. The CDR3 is 12 amino acids. Germline V lookup: CDR1 MDHEN, CDR2 SYDVKM. The CDR3 spells CASSPVGYEQYF. In DNA, the CDR3 is TGTGCCAGCAGTCCTGTGGGCTACGAGCAGTACTTC.

The chain employs TRBV27 and TRBJ2-2; tentatively, D is TRBD1 or TRBD2 (7 bases each). Germline CDR1 and CDR2: MNHEY and SMNVEV (reference sequence). This CDR3 is built from 22 residues. The germline V and J ends were trimmed by 2 bases and 4 bases, with 32 bases remaining between them. CDR3 sequence (DNA): TGTGCCAGCAGTTTAAGTAAGGGGAGGGGACGTACAGGGGAGATGAGCACCGGGGAGCTGTTTTTT. Translation gives CASSLSKGRGRTGEMSTGELFF.

The sample holds one count of this clone. The chain joins TRBV11-2 to TRBJ2-5; 10 bases are a match to TRBD2. J gave up 1 base and V 7 bases, and 15 bases lay outside the gene matches. Germline V gene data show CDR1 as SGHAT and CDR2 as FQNNGV. The CDR3 spans 18 residues. This CDR3 reads CASNNLYSGGRSQETQYF. CDR3 nucleotide sequence: TGTGCCAGCAACAACCTATATAGCGGGGGGCGCTCCCAAGAGACCCAGTACTTC.

Regarding this clone: Given a far larger clone just one base away, this is likely a sequencing read error. V usage is TRBV9 and J usage is TRBJ2-2; D possibly matches TRBD1 or TRBD2 (5 bases each). The germline V gene has CDR1 SGDLS and CDR2 YYNGEE. The CDR3 is 14 amino acids. CDR3 protein: CDSSPGTYTGELFF. CDR3 nucleotide sequence: TGTGACAGCAGCCCCGGGACGTACACCGGGGAGCTGTTTTTT.

This sequence joins TRBV29-1 and TRBJ1-1; D is undetermined. CDR1 SQVTM and CDR2 ANQGSEA come from the germline V gene. This CDR3 has 12 residues. Trimming left V 7 bases short and J 1 base short, with 10 bases between. CDR3 amino acids: CSGKDGNTEAFF. Written as DNA, the CDR3 is TGCAGCGGCAAAGACGGGAACACTGAAGCTTTCTTT.

The chain is built from TRBV5-1 and TRBJ1-1, with 9 bases that match TRBD1. V trimming: 0 bases; J trimming: 3 bases; junction bases outside the gene matches: 6. This CDR3 spans 16 amino acids. The germline gives CDR1 SGHRS, CDR2 YFSETQ. DNA for the CDR3: TGCGCCAGCAGCTTGGCCCCCAGGGACAGGGACACTGAAGCTTTCTTT. It codes for CASSLAPRDRDTEAFF.